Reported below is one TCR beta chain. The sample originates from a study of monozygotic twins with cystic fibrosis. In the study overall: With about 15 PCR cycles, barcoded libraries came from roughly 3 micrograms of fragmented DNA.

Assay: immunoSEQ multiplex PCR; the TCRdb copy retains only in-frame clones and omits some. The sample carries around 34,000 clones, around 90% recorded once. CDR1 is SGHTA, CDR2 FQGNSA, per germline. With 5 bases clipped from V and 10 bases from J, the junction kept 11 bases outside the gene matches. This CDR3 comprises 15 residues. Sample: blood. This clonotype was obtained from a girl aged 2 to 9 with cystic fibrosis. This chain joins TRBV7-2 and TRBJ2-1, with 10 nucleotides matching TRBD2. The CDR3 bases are TGTGCCAGCAGCCCCAGCGGGAGGGCCTCCAGAGAGCAGTTCTTC. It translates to CASSPSGRASREQFF.